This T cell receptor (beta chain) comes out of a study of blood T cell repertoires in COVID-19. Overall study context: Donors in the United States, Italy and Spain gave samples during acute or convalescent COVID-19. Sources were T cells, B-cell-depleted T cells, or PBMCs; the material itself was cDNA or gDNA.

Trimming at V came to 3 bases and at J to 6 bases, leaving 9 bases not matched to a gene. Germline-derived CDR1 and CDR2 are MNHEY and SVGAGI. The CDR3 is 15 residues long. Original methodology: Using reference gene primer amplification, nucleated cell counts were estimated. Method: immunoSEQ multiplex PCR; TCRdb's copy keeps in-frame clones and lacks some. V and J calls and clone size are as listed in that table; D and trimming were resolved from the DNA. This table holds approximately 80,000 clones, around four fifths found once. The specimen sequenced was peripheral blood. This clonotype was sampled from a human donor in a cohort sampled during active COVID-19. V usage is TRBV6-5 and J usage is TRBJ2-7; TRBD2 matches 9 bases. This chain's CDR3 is CASSYFSSGEFEQYF. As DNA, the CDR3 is TGTGCCAGCAGTTATTTCTCTAGCGGGGAGTTCGAGCAGTACTTC.